This is a list of T cell receptor beta chains from one sample in a study of T-cell reconstitution after alpha-beta-depleted transplantation in children. One entry per CDR3 protein, called by TCRdb with MiXCR from the PCR reads. The table has approximately 490,000 distinct CDR3 sequences, 12% seen once. Specimen: PBMCs from the stem cell graft donor, collected from the stem cell graft. The receptors were gathered from a human donor who donated a stem cell graft to a child with combined immunodeficiency. Each CDR3 is given with its conserved first and last residue. The order of the fields is J gene, CDR3 length, clone size, D gene, V gene, CDR3 DNA, CDR3 protein. The D gene is left open where the match is weak. Rows give clone size only sometimes, using once, few, many, or a class for an expanded clone.

TRBJ2-1,11,.,.,TRBV7-2,TGTGCCAGCAGCGCCCAGGTAGAGCAGTTCTTC,CASSAQVEQFF
TRBJ2-3,16,.,TRBD2,TRBV18,TGTGCCAGCTCACCAGGGGGGGGGACCCCCACAGATACGCAGTATTTT,CASSPGGGTPTDTQYF
TRBJ2-3,14,few,.,TRBV3-1,TGTGCCAGCAGCCTTCCGGGGTTCGCAGATACGCAGTATTTT,CASSLPGFADTQYF
TRBJ2-2,15,.,TRBD1,TRBV11-2,TGTGCCAGCACTTCCGGGACAGTTAACACCGGGGAGCTGTTTTTT,CASTSGTVNTGELFF
TRBJ2-1,15,few,TRBD2,TRBV29-1,TGCAGCGTTGAGTGGCTAGCGGGCAACTACAATGAGCAGTTCTTC,CSVEWLAGNYNEQFF
TRBJ2-1,19,few,TRBD2,TRBV5-1,TGCGCCAGCAGCACGGGTGGACTAGCGGGGGATTACACTTGGGATGAGCAGTTCTTC,CASSTGGLAGDYTWDEQFF
TRBJ2-5,14,.,TRBD2,TRBV29-1,TGCAGCGTTCAGACGGGAGGGCTCCAAGAGACCCAGTACTTC,CSVQTGGLQETQYF
TRBJ2-2,14,.,.,TRBV25-1,TGTGCCAGCAGTAACCCAGGGGACACCGGGGAGCTGTTTTTT,CASSNPGDTGELFF
TRBJ2-7,15,few,TRBD2,TRBV20-1,TGCAGTGCTAGCCATGGACTAGCGGGAGTAGTTGAGCAGTACTTC,CSASHGLAGVVEQYF
TRBJ1-1,14,few,.,TRBV7-3,TGTGCCAGCAGCTTAACAGGGGAGAACACTGAAGCTTTCTTT,CASSLTGENTEAFF
TRBJ2-1,13,many,TRBD2,TRBV29-1,TGCAGCGCCCGCCCAAGCGGGAGGGATGAGCAGTTCTTC,CSARPSGRDEQFF
TRBJ2-5,18,.,.,TRBV9,TGTGCCAGCAGCGGTGAGCTAGGATTTGGGAGTTGGCAAGAGACCCAGTACTTC,CASSGELGFGSWQETQYF
TRBJ2-3,16,.,TRBD2,TRBV9,TGTGCCAGCAGCGTACTCAGCGGGGAGAGCACAGATACGCAGTATTTT,CASSVLSGESTDTQYF
TRBJ2-1,16,.,.,TRBV3-1,TGTGCCAGCAGCCAAGTTTTTAGGGTCTCCTACAATGAGCAGTTCTTC,CASSQVFRVSYNEQFF
TRBJ1-6,13,few,.,TRBV5-1,TGCGCCAGCAGCTTGGAGGGAAATTCACCCCTCCACTTT,CASSLEGNSPLHF
TRBJ2-7,13,.,.,TRBV7-9,TGTGCCAGCTTTGGGGGGCCTCCCTACGAGCAGTACTTC,CASFGGPPYEQYF
TRBJ1-2,14,few,.,TRBV12-3/TRBV12-4,TGTGCCAGCAGTCCGAAGACGGAGATCTATGGCTACACCTTC,CASSPKTEIYGYTF
TRBJ1-1,11,many,.,TRBV24-1,TGTGCCACCAGTGCTAACACTGAAGCTTTCTTT,CATSANTEAFF
TRBJ1-1,17,.,TRBD1,TRBV13,TGTGCCAGCAGCTCTGGGGGCCTGGGGACAGGTATAACGGGAGCTTTCTTT,CASSSGGLGTGITGAFF
TRBJ2-2,15,.,TRBD2,TRBV7-8,TGTGCCACCCGAAGGACTAGCGGATACACCGGGGAGCTGTTTTTT,CATRRTSGYTGELFF
TRBJ1-1,15,few,.,TRBV29-1,TGCAGCGTTGAAGATCGGGCAGTCATGAACACTGAAGCTTTCTTT,CSVEDRAVMNTEAFF
TRBJ2-1,15,many,TRBD2,TRBV5-5,TGTGCCAGCAGCTTAGAGCGGGAGTACCACAATGAGCAGTTCTTC,CASSLEREYHNEQFF
TRBJ2-7,14,.,TRBD1,TRBV30,TGTGCCTGGAGCAGGGACAGGGGTCTTTACGAGCAGTACTTC,CAWSRDRGLYEQYF
TRBJ2-1,11,.,.,TRBV20-1,TGCAGTGCCCGACAGTTCGGTGAGCAGTTCTTC,CSARQFGEQFF
TRBJ2-7,15,many,.,TRBV7-2,TGTGCCAGCAGCTTAGTGGGAGACCCCTCGGCCGAGCAGTACTTC,CASSLVGDPSAEQYF
TRBJ2-1,15,few,TRBD2,TRBV5-1,TGCGCCAGCAGCTTGGGGCTAGCGGAGGGCAATGAGCAGTTCTTC,CASSLGLAEGNEQFF
TRBJ2-1,14,few,TRBD2,TRBV20-1,TGCAGTGCTAGTAAGCGGGAGGTCTCACGTGAGCAGTTCTTC,CSASKREVSREQFF
TRBJ2-2,14,many,.,TRBV7-9,TGTGCCAGCAGCTTAAGAGGGTACACCGGGGAGCTGTTTTTT,CASSLRGYTGELFF
TRBJ2-7,13,many,.,TRBV27,TGTGCCAGCAGTTTTCGTCCAGGGTACGAGCAGTACTTC,CASSFRPGYEQYF
TRBJ2-2,15,many,.,TRBV12-3/TRBV12-4,TGTGCCAGCAGCCCCCTGGGCAGCAACACCGGGGAGCTGTTTTTT,CASSPLGSNTGELFF
TRBJ2-1,13,few,TRBD2,TRBV29-1,TGCAGCGTCTCTAGCGGGAGTAGGTATGAGCAGTTCTTC,CSVSSGSRYEQFF
TRBJ2-5,15,.,TRBD2,TRBV20-1,TGCAGTGCTAGACCTGGCACTAGCGGGAAAGAGACCCAGTACTTC,CSARPGTSGKETQYF
TRBJ2-7,17,.,TRBD1,TRBV2,TGTGCCAGCAGTGAAGCGCTTGGGACAGGGGCCTTCAGTGGGCAGTACTTC,CASSEALGTGAFSGQYF
TRBJ2-5,14,few,TRBD1,TRBV20-1,TGCAGTGCCGTAAACAGGGGTGGTACAGAGACCCAGTACTTC,CSAVNRGGTETQYF
TRBJ2-3,17,few,TRBD2,TRBV9,TGTGCCAGCAGCCCGAACGTGGCGGGGGGGCCCACAGATACGCAGTATTTT,CASSPNVAGGPTDTQYF
TRBJ2-7,14,.,TRBD2,TRBV11-2,TGTGCCAGCAGCCCCACCGGGACTAGGTACGAGCAGTACTTC,CASSPTGTRYEQYF
TRBJ2-3,20,few,TRBD2,TRBV12-3/TRBV12-4,TGTGCCAGCAGTAAGGGACTAGCGGGGGGGCCCCTCATTATCACAGATACGCAGTATTTT,CASSKGLAGGPLIITDTQYF
TRBJ1-2,13,many,.,TRBV12-3/TRBV12-4,TGTGCCAGCAGGCATACAGACCGTTATGGCTACACCTTC,CASRHTDRYGYTF
TRBJ2-2,13,few,.,TRBV30,TGTGCCTGGAGTGCCCGTAACACCGGGGAGCTGTTTTTT,CAWSARNTGELFF
TRBJ2-5,15,few,TRBD1,TRBV6-2/TRBV6-3,TGTGCCAGCAGCCCCGACAGGGGGCAATGGGAGACCCAGTACTTC,CASSPDRGQWETQYF
TRBJ2-5,16,few,.,TRBV3-1,TGTGCCAGCAGCCAGTACTTACTAGTTCCGCAAGAGACCCAGTACTTC,CASSQYLLVPQETQYF
TRBJ2-2,15,many,.,TRBV20-1,TGCAGTGCTAGGGCCCCCTGGGGACACACCGGGGAGCTGTTTTTT,CSARAPWGHTGELFF
TRBJ2-1,17,many,.,TRBV12-3/TRBV12-4,TGTGCCAGCAGTCCCGGGGCGCCGAGGGGCTCCTACAATGAGCAGTTCTTC,CASSPGAPRGSYNEQFF
TRBJ2-1,16,few,.,TRBV12-3/TRBV12-4,TGTGCCAGCAGTACTATGGGACGTAGCTCCTACAATGAGCAGTTCTTC,CASSTMGRSSYNEQFF
TRBJ2-7,13,once,TRBD1,TRBV7-8,TGTGCCAGCAGCTTCGCGACAGGGAGCGAGCAGTACTTC,CASSFATGSEQYF
TRBJ1-6,18,few,TRBD1,TRBV6-5,TGTGCCAGCAGTTGGCCGGGACAGGCGTACTCCTATAATTCACCCCTCCACTTT,CASSWPGQAYSYNSPLHF
TRBJ1-4,14,.,TRBD1,TRBV2,TGTGCCAGCACTTCCCCAGGGGGTCGAGAAAAACTGTTTTTT,CASTSPGGREKLFF
TRBJ1-2,14,.,.,TRBV18,TGTGCCAGCTCACCACTTGTAAGGATCTATGGCTACACCTTC,CASSPLVRIYGYTF
TRBJ2-7,15,many,TRBD2,TRBV12-3/TRBV12-4,TGTGCCAGCAGAGAAGGACTAGCGGGCGTCTACGAGCAGTACTTC,CASREGLAGVYEQYF
TRBJ1-2,11,few,.,TRBV30,TGTGCCTGGGGGATAGGGTATGGCTACACCTTC,CAWGIGYGYTF
TRBJ2-7,12,.,TRBD2,TRBV12-3/TRBV12-4,TGTGCCAGCGGGCGGGGGACCTACGAGCAGTGCTTC,CASGRGTYEQCF
TRBJ2-7,16,many,TRBD2,TRBV7-2,TGTGCCAGCAGCTTAGCTGGACTAGCGGGTAGTTACGAGCAGTACTTC,CASSLAGLAGSYEQYF
TRBJ2-7,14,.,.,TRBV5-1,TGCGCCAGCAGCTCCTCCGGCCTTTGGGACGAGCAGTACTTC,CASSSSGLWDEQYF
TRBJ2-5,15,.,.,TRBV5-1,TGCGCCAGCAGCTTGGCCGGGGGAGAGGGGGAGACCCAGTACTTC,CASSLAGGEGETQYF
TRBJ2-2,15,few,.,TRBV24-1,TGTGCCACCAGTGATTTGGGATCGAACACCGGGGAGCTGTTTTTT,CATSDLGSNTGELFF
TRBJ2-3,15,few,.,TRBV4-3,TGCGCCAGCAGCCAAGATCGCTTTAGAACAGATACGCAGTATTTT,CASSQDRFRTDTQYF
TRBJ2-7,12,.,.,TRBV20-1,TGCAGTGCGTTGGCGGGCTCCTACGAGCAGTACTTC,CSALAGSYEQYF